This T cell receptor (beta chain) was sequenced for a study of shared clonotypes between healthy human individuals (dated by TCRdb to the early 2020s). Turning to the overall study: A few men and a couple of women, aged 18 to 49 years, made up the cohort. For each donor, three plates each were used for CD4 naive and CD4 memory, two plates were used for CD8 naive, and one plate was used for CD8 memory. To estimate repertoire size and how much clonotypes are shared between individuals, the study performed deep sequencing of blood TCR repertoires from five healthy adults. Libraries were prepared and TCR repertoires were sequenced by different laboratories using diverse techniques, in order to increase sequencing depth and limit assay-specific biases. Per donor, leukapheresis produced somewhere between about 0.94 and 9.5 billion PBMCs.

TCR CDR3 regions were amplified from genomic DNA by multiplex PCR using the deep immunoSEQ assay. Extracted genomic DNA from each cell subset was spread evenly across all wells of several immunoSEQ 96-well plates, with each plate serving as a replicate. For sorted subsets, around 0.2 ug of genomic DNA, equivalent to tens of thousands of T cell genomes, went into each replicate PCR. Purified libraries were measured with a Qubit 3.0 fluorometer, size-checked on a Bioanalyzer 2100, and measured again with the KAPA Library Quantification kit. Every immunoSEQ 96-well plate was sequenced on a separate single-read 150-cycle Illumina NextSeq 550 flow cell. The paper's processing steps were these. Because the immunoSEQ output included only junctional sequences and no quality scores, the filtering could not be the same as the filtering used for full-length reads. To assign V/J genes and CDR3, sequences were annotated using PyIR, a Python wrapper for IgBLAST v1.9, with IMGT germline references. Any read was removed if the V/J assignment was weak (E-value above 1e-6), the CDR3 was missing, or the read contained stop codons, out-of-frame junctions, or ambiguous translated residues. V3J clonotypes were defined as sequences sharing the same inferred V gene, J gene, and CDR3 amino acid sequence. To compute the percentage overlap between repertoires, the number of shared unique clonotypes was divided by the size of the smaller repertoire. Richness of each repertoire was evaluated using RTK rarefaction, the Chao1 estimator, and Recon v2.1 estimates of unobserved clonotypes. Generation probabilities were computed with OLGA for all TCRbeta clonotypes obtained by the gDNA method from four donors. This is the immuneACCESS table as TCRdb keeps it, with only in-frame sequences that have V and J called. A part of the clones is gone; compared with another copy, unresolved V genes explain less than half, and the rest is unexplained. V, J and clone size are those of that table, while D and trimming were read from the DNA. In this sample the table shows around 600,000 clones, 90% to 95% of which occur a single time. 0.095% to 0.14% of the sample belongs to the ten largest clones.

CD8 naive samples consisted of CD45RO-negative cells that were positively selected for CCR7, yielding a CD45RA+CCR7+ population without TemRA cells. The donors were healthy, HIV-negative adults who had no recently reported acute infections or vaccinations. Only Caucasian adults living in Nashville, Tennessee, USA were represented among the donors. Blood was collected by leukapheresis, and PBMCs were isolated by Ficoll-Histopaque density gradient centrifugation and then cryopreserved in liquid nitrogen vapor phase. Analytical flow cytometry was used to check the purity and quantity of each magnetically sorted T cell population. Genomic DNA was isolated from each sorted fraction and quantified by UV absorbance on a Nanodrop 2000c. As regards this clone: The antigen this receptor binds is unknown. The input lacks base qualities; no much larger clone sits a single base away.

The paper as a whole reports these results and caveats: Higher generation probabilities were observed for clonotypes shared by all four sorted-subset donors than for non-shared clonotypes. Pairwise subsampling led to the expectation that sequencing depth would affect the degree of clonotype sharing among donors. Only blood was sampled, and tissue TCR repertoires likely differ from those in blood. Naive subsets generally had larger estimated clonotype richness than memory subsets. When several donors were compared, the shared fraction of clonotypes was approximately 5% for naive CD4, 3.5% to 4% for naive CD8, roughly 2.5% for memory CD4, and 0.35% to 0.4% for memory CD8. Incomplete sequencing was indicated by rarefaction of sorted-subset datasets, despite the large sequencing depth. Because the study included a small number of donors, the genetic and exposure-history diversity represented was limited.

The CDR3 numbers 14 residues from cysteine through phenylalanine. Here the CDR3 DNA is all that survives: 42 bases in frame from base 1. V is shortened by 1 base, J by 3 bases, and the region joining them spans 7 bases. For CDR1 and CDR2, the germline V gene lists MDHEN and SYDVKM. Sequenced material: naive CD8+ T cells sorted from blood. The cell subset or site label on this specimen signifies: CD45RA+CCR7+. This TCR was sampled from a woman younger than 45 in good health. The V gene is TRBV28 and the J gene is TRBJ2-4, with the D segment identity uncertain. This receptor carries the CDR3 CASSLSRGKNIQYF. The DNA reads TGTGCCAGCAGTTTATCTCGCGGCAAAAACATTCAGTACTTC. The full variable domain, completed from the reference TRBV28 and TRBJ2-4 proteins outside the CDR3, reads DVKVTQSSRYLVKRTGEKVFLECVQDMDHENMFWYRQDPGLGLRLIYFSYDVKMKEKGDIPEGYSVSREKKERFSLILESASTNQTSMYLCASSLSRGKNIQYFGAGTRLSVL.